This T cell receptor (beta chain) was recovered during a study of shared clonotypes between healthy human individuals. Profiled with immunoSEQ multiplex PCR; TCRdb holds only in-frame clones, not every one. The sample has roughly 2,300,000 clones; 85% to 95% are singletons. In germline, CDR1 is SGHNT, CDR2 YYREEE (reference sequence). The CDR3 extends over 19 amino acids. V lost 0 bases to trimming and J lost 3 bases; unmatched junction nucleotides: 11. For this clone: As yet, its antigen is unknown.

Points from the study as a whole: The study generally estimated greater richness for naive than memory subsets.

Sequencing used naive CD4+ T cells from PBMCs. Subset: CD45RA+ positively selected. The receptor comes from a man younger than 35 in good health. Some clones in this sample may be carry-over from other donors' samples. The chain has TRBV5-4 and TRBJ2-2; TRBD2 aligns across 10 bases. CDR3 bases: TGTGCCAGCAGCTTGGATGGGCTAGCGGGAGCTTATGACACCGGGGAGCTGTTTTTT. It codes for CASSLDGLAGAYDTGELFF.